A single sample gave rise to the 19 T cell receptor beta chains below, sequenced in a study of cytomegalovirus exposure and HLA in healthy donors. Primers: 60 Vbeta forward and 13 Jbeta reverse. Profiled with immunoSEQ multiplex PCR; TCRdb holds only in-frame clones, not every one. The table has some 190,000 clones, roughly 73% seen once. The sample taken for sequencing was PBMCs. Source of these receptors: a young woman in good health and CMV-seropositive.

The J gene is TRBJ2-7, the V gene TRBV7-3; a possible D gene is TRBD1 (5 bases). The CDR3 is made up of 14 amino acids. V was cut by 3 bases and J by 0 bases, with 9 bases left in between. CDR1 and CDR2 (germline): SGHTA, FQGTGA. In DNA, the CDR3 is TGTGCCAGCAGCTTGGCAGGGCGCTCCTACGAGCAGTACTTC. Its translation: CASSLAGRSYEQYF.

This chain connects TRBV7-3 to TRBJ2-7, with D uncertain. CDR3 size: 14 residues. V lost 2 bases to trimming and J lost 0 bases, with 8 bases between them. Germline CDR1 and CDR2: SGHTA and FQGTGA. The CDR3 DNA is TGTGCCAGCAGCTTAGGTGCAGTCTCCTACGAGCAGTACTTC. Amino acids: CASSLGAVSYEQYF.

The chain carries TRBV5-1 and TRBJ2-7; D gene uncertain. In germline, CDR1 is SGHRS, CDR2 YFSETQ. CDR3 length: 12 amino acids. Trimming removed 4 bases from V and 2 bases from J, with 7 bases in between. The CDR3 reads CASSQQPYEQYF. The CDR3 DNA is TGCGCCAGCAGCCAACAGCCCTACGAGCAGTACTTC.

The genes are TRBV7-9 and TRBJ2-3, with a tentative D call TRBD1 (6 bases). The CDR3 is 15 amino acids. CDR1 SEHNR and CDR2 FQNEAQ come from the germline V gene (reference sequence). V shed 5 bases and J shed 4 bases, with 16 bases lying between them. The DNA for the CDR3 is TGTGCCAGCAGCCCGCGAACAGGGCAAGCAGATACGCAGTATTTT. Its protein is CASSPRTGQADTQYF.

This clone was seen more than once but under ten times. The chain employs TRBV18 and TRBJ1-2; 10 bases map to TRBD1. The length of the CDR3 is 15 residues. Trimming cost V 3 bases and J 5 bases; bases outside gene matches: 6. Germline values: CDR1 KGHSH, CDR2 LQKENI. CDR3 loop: CASSPVDRGLYGYTF. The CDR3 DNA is TGTGCCAGCTCACCGGTCGACAGGGGGCTTTATGGCTACACCTTC.

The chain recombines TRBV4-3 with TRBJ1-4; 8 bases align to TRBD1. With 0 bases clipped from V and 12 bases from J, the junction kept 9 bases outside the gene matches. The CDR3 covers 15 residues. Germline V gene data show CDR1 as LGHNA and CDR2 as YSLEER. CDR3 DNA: TGCGCCAGCAGCCAAGAGGCACAGGGGGGAGGAGAACTGTTTTTT. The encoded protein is CASSQEAQGGGELFF.

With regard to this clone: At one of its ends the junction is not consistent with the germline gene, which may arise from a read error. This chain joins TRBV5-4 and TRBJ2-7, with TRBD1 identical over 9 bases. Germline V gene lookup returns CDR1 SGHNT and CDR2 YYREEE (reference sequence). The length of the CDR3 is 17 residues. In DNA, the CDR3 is TGTGTCAGCAGCAGGGGACAGGGTAGCGGCAGCTCCTACGAGCAGTACTTC. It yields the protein CVSSRGQGSGSSYEQYF.

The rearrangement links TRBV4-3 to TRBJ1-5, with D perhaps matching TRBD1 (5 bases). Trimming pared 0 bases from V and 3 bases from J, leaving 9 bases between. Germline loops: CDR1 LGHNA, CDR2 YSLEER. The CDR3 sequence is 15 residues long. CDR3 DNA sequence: TGCGCCAGCAGCCAAGACCCCAGGGACAATCAGCCCCAGCATTTT. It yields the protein CASSQDPRDNQPQHF.

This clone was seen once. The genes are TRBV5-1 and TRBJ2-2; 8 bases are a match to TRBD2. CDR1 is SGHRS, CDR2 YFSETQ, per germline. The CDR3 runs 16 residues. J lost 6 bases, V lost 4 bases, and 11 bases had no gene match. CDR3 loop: CASSPGTGGPSGELFF. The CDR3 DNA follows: TGCGCCAGCAGCCCTGGAACGGGGGGGCCTTCCGGGGAGCTGTTTTTT.

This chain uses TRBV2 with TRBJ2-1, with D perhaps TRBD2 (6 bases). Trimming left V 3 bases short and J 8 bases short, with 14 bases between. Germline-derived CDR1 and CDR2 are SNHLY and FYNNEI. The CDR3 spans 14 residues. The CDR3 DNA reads TGTGCCAGCAGTGACCAGGGAGGTAAGGATGAGCAGTTCTTC. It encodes CASSDQGGKDEQFF. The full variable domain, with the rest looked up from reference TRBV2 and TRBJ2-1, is EPEVTQTPSHQVTQMGQEVILRCVPISNHLYFYWYRQILGQKVEFLVSFYNNEISEKSEIFDDQFSVERPDGSNFTLKIRSTKLEDSAMYFCASSDQGGKDEQFFGPGTRLTVL.

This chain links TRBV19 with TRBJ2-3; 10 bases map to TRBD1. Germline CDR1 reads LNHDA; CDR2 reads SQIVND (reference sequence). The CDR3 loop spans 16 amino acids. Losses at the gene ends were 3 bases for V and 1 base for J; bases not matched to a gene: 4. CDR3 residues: CASSILGTGGTDTQYF. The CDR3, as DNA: TGTGCCAGTAGTATCCTCGGGACAGGGGGCACAGATACGCAGTATTTT.

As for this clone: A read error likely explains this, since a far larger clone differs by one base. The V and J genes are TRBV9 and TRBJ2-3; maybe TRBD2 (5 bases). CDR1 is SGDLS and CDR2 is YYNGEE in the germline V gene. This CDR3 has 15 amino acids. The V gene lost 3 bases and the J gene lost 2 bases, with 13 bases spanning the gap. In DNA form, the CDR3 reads TGTGCCAGCAGCGGGGTAGCGAGACCCACAGATACGCAGTATTTT. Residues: CASSGVARPTDTQYF.

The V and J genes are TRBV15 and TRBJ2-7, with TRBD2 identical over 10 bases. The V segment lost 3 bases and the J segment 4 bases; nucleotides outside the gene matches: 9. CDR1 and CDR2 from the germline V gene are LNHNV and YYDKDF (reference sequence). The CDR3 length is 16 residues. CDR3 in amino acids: CATSSGSGGPIYEQYF. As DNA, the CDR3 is TGTGCCACCAGCAGTGGTAGCGGGGGGCCGATTTACGAGCAGTACTTC.

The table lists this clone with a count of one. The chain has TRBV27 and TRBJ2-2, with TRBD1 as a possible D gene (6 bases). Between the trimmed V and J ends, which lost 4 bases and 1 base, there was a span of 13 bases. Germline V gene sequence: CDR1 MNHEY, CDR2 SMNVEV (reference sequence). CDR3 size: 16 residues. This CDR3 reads CASSWGPTVNTGELFF. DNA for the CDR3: TGTGCCAGCAGTTGGGGGCCCACAGTGAACACCGGGGAGCTGTTTTTT.

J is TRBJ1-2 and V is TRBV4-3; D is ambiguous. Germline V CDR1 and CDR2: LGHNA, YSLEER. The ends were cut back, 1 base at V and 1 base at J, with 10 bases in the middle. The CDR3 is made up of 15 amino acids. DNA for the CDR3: TGCGCCAGCAGCCAAGGGCAGGTCCTTAACTATGGCTACACCTTC. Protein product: CASSQGQVLNYGYTF.

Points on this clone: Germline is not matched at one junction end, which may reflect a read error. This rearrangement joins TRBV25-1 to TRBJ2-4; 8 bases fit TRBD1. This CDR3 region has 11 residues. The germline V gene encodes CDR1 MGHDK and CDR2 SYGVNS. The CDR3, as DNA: TGTGCCAGCAGTAGCCGGGACAGGAGGGTCTTC. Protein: CASSSRDRRVF.

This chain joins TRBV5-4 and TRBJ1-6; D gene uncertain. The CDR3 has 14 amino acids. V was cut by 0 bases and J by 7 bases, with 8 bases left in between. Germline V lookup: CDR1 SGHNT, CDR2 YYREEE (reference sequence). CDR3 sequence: CASSLAGSNSPLHF. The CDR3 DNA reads TGTGCCAGCAGCTTGGCAGGCTCAAATTCACCCCTCCACTTT.

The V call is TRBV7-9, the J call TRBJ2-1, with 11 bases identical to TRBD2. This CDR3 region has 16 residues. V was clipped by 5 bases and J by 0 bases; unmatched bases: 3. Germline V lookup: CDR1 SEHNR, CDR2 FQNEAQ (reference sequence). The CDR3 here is CASSLGTSGSYNEQFF. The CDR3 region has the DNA TGTGCCAGCAGCCTAGGGACTAGCGGCTCCTACAATGAGCAGTTCTTC.

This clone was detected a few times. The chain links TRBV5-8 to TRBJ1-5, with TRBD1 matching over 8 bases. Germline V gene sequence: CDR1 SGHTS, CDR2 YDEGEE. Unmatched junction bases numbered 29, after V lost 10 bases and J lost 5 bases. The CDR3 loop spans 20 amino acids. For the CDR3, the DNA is TGTGCCTCCCAGCTAGAAGCCCGACAGCCATCCGACAGGGGATATCAGCCCCAGCATTTT. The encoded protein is CASQLEARQPSDRGYQPQHF.